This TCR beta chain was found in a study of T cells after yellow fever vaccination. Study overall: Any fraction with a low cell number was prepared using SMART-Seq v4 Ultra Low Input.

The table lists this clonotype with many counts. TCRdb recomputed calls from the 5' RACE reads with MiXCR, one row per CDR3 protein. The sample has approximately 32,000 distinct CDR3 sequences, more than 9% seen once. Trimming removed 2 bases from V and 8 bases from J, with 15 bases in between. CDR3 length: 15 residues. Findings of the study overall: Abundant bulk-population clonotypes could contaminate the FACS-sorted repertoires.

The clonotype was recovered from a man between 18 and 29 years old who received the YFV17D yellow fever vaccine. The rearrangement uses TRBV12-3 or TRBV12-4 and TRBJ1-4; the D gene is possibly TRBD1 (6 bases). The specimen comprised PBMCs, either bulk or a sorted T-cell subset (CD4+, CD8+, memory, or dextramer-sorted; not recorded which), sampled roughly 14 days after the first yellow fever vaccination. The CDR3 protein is CASSLNGGMGEKLFF. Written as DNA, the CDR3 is TGTGCCAGCAGTTTAAACGGGGGCATGGGAGAAAAACTGTTTTTT.